Below, 29 T cell receptor beta chains from the same sample are listed, as sequenced in a study of glioma-infiltrating T cells after dendritic cell vaccination. The time point denotes: after dendritic cell vaccination, including at tumor progression/relapse. Profiling relied on immunoSEQ multiplex PCR, and the TCRdb table lists in-frame clones only, not all of them. The sample holds 70,000 to 100,000 clones, roughly 87% seen once. The source material was blood, sampled after dendritic cell vaccination. The receptor set was obtained from a human donor with glioblastoma.

The rearrangement links TRBV7-9 to TRBJ2-1; D might be TRBD1 (5 bases). This CDR3 region has 14 residues. Germline assignment: CDR1 SEHNR and CDR2 FQNEAQ (reference sequence). V shed 4 bases and J shed 8 bases, with 15 bases lying between them. CDR3 sequence (DNA): TGTGCCAGCAGCTCCCAGGGTTGCGCGGATGAGCAGTTCTTC. It yields the protein CASSSQGCADEQFF.

CDR3 in DNA: TGTGCCATCAGTGGGGGGACTACCAAGTCAGAGACCCAGTACTTC. It translates to CAISGGTTKSETQYF. This rearrangement joins TRBV10-3 to TRBJ2-5; 7 positions agree with TRBD2. This CDR3 contains 15 residues. V trimming: 4 bases; J trimming: 4 bases; junction bases outside the gene matches: 9. Germline assignment: CDR1 ENHRY and CDR2 SYGVKD.

This sequence joins TRBV30 and TRBJ2-1, with D unclear. The CDR3 sequence is 13 residues long. V was clipped by 3 bases and J by 4 bases, with 10 bases between them. From germline, CDR1 is GTSNPN and CDR2 SVGIG (reference sequence). In DNA, the CDR3 is TGTGCCTGGAGCCTAGATCGGTACAATGAGCAGTTCTTC. This codes for CAWSLDRYNEQFF.

The J gene is TRBJ2-1, the V gene TRBV6-6; D call uncertain. Trimming shortened V by 2 bases and J by 6 bases, and 17 bases separated the two germline ends. The CDR3 totals 16 residues. Germline CDR1 is MNHNY and CDR2 is SVGAGI (reference sequence). For the CDR3, the DNA is TGTGCCAGCAGTTACGTGAGCTTAGAAACTGGCAATGAGCAGTTCTTC. Translated, it gives CASSYVSLETGNEQFF.

This clone has only a few counts. The sample holds other DNA sequences that translate to the same CDR3. V usage is TRBV30 and J usage is TRBJ2-1; no clear D. The germline V gene has CDR1 GTSNPN and CDR2 SVGIG (reference sequence). V dropped 2 bases and J dropped 6 bases, with 5 bases sitting between them. The CDR3 has 11 residues. The CDR3 spells CAWSRSNEQFF. CDR3 DNA sequence: TGTGCCTGGAGTCGGTCCAATGAGCAGTTCTTC.

The chain recombines TRBV10-3 with TRBJ1-4; 9 bases agree with TRBD1. This CDR3 contains 16 residues. The V and J ends lost 6 bases and 8 bases, in that order; junction bases with no gene match: 13. CDR1 and CDR2 (germline): ENHRY, SYGVKD. In nucleotides, the CDR3 is TGTGCCATCAGCACGACGACCGACAGGGGGAACGAAAAACTGTTTTTT. Protein: CAISTTTDRGNEKLFF.

The chain employs TRBV6-5 and TRBJ1-2, with D unclear. Trimming took off 4 bases at V and 3 bases at J, with 12 bases between the two ends. The CDR3 extends over 14 amino acids. Germline values: CDR1 MNHEY, CDR2 SVGAGI. The CDR3 here is CASSSQGGYYGYTF. Written as DNA, the CDR3 is TGTGCCAGCAGTTCGCAAGGAGGGTACTATGGCTACACCTTC.

This sequence joins TRBV6-1 and TRBJ2-5, with 7 bases that match TRBD1. TRBJ2-7 explains the end of the DNA better; the J call may be wrong. Per the germline V gene, CDR1 is MNHNS and CDR2 is SASEGT. The CDR3 has 12 residues. CDR3 residues: CASSTGAYEQYF. CDR3 bases: TGTGCCAGCAGCACAGGGGCCTACGAGCAGTACTTC.

V is TRBV6-6 and J is TRBJ2-1; 8 positions agree with TRBD2. This CDR3 comprises 13 residues. V shed 10 bases and J 5 bases; nucleotides not matched to a gene: 7. CDR1 MNHNY and CDR2 SVGAGI come from the germline V gene (reference sequence). The CDR3 here is CATTGGLDNEQFF. The CDR3 nucleotides are TGTGCCACAACCGGGGGACTAGACAATGAGCAGTTCTTC.

The chain employs TRBV15 and TRBJ1-6; D ambiguous. Germline CDR1 LNHNV, CDR2 YYDKDF (reference sequence). The V and J ends lost 0 bases and 10 bases respectively, with 4 bases between them. CDR3 size: 12 residues. The CDR3 nucleotides are TGTGCCACCAGCAGAGATCGGTCACCCCTCCACTTT. It yields the protein CATSRDRSPLHF.

J is TRBJ2-7 and V is TRBV4-1; D gene unclear. Trimming cost V 1 base and J 0 bases, with 7 bases left between them. Germline V lookup: CDR1 MGHRA, CDR2 YSYEKL. CDR3 size: 14 residues. CDR3 loop: CASSQGSNSYEQYF. The CDR3 nucleotides are TGCGCCAGCAGCCAAGGGAGCAACTCCTACGAGCAGTACTTC.

This clone showed up just once. The chain employs TRBV7-3 and TRBJ2-1, with TRBD1 matching over 9 bases. Germline V gene data show CDR1 as SGHTA and CDR2 as FQGTGA. The CDR3 extends over 15 amino acids. V shed 7 bases, J shed 6 bases, and the junction held 10 bases outside the gene matches. For the CDR3, the DNA is TGTGCCAGCACCCTGGGACAGGGTGCCTCCAATGAGCAGTTCTTC. Translating it yields CASTLGQGASNEQFF.

The chain has TRBV2 and TRBJ2-7, with 9 bases aligning to TRBD1. J was trimmed by 3 bases and V by 5 bases; bases with no gene match: 8. The germline V gene has CDR1 SNHLY and CDR2 FYNNEI. The CDR3 loop spans 15 amino acids. The CDR3 here is CASSQGQGANYEQYF. CDR3 coding DNA: TGTGCCAGCAGTCAGGGACAGGGCGCCAACTACGAGCAGTACTTC.

The chain is built from TRBV25-1 and TRBJ1-1; tentative D call: TRBD1 (6 bases). With 4 bases removed from V and 1 base from J, the gap between germline ends came to 10 bases. Germline V gene sequence: CDR1 MGHDK, CDR2 SYGVNS. This CDR3 spans 14 amino acids. The CDR3 coding sequence is TGTGCCAGCAGTGGAACAGGGTGGAACACTGAAGCTTTCTTT. This codes for CASSGTGWNTEAFF.

This clone was seen only once. The genes are TRBV6-5 and TRBJ1-1, with 7 bases identical to TRBD1. With V trimmed by 2 bases and J by 6 bases, 6 bases remained unmatched. CDR1 and CDR2 from the germline V gene are MNHEY and SVGAGI. This CDR3 is 14 amino acids long. As DNA, the CDR3 is TGTGCCAGCAGTTACGACGACAGGGAGTCTGAAGCTTTCTTT. Protein sequence: CASSYDDRESEAFF.

The V gene is TRBV5-1, the J gene TRBJ1-1; tentatively, D is TRBD1 (5 bases). The CDR3 covers 17 residues. V was trimmed by 2 bases and J by 0 bases, leaving 17 bases between them. Germline-derived CDR1 and CDR2 are SGHRS and YFSETQ. CDR3 loop: CASSLTPTTVMNTEAFF. In DNA form, the CDR3 reads TGCGCCAGCAGCTTAACTCCCACGACAGTCATGAACACTGAAGCTTTCTTT.

This clone has more than one count but fewer than ten. This chain connects TRBV2 to TRBJ1-1; D perhaps matches TRBD1 (6 bases). Deletions cut 7 bases from V and 7 bases from J, with 16 bases between. The CDR3 runs 13 residues. CDR1 is SNHLY, CDR2 FYNNEI, per germline. CDR3 coding DNA: TGTGCCAGCAACTCGGACAGAAGGTATGAAGCTTTCTTT. Translation: CASNSDRRYEAFF.

This sequence joins TRBV10-3 and TRBJ1-2, with D possibly TRBD1 on 6 matching bases. V dropped 3 bases and J dropped 8 bases, with 13 bases sitting between them. The CDR3 consists of 13 residues. The V gene's germline CDR1 is ENHRY and CDR2 SYGVKD. The chain's CDR3 is CAISDGAGEGYTF. CDR3 sequence (DNA): TGTGCCATCAGTGATGGGGCAGGGGAAGGCTACACCTTC.

The chain combines TRBV19 with TRBJ1-1, with TRBD1 matching over 11 bases. Germline CDR1 reads LNHDA; CDR2 reads SQIVND (reference sequence). This CDR3 has 15 amino acids. Trimming took 4 bases from V and 1 from J; bases not matched to a gene: 2. In DNA form, the CDR3 reads TGTGCCAGTAGTAGGGGACAGGGGGGGAACACTGAAGCTTTCTTT. Encoded protein: CASSRGQGGNTEAFF.

This clone came up many times. The V gene is TRBV5-6, the J gene TRBJ2-7; 7 positions match TRBD1. Unmatched junction bases numbered 14, after V lost 3 bases and J lost 2 bases. Germline assignment: CDR1 SGHDT and CDR2 YYEEEE. CDR3 size: 17 residues. CDR3 protein: CASSWGPGQALTYEQYF. In nucleotides, the CDR3 is TGTGCCAGCAGCTGGGGACCCGGACAGGCGCTAACCTACGAGCAGTACTTC.

This rearrangement joins TRBV7-9 to TRBJ2-7; 9 bases line up with TRBD2. The CDR3 loop spans 16 amino acids. The V gene end was trimmed by 5 bases and the J gene end by 3 bases; junction bases not matched to a gene: 11. From germline, CDR1 is SEHNR and CDR2 FQNEAQ (reference sequence). The CDR3 loop reads CASSPYPSGGHYEQYF. The CDR3 region has the DNA TGTGCCAGCAGCCCGTACCCCAGCGGGGGGCACTACGAGCAGTACTTC.

Remarks on this clone: Other nucleotide sequences in the sample specify the same CDR3. The V call is TRBV30, the J call TRBJ1-1, with D perhaps matching TRBD1 (6 bases). Germline values: CDR1 GTSNPN, CDR2 SVGIG (reference sequence). CDR3 length: 14 amino acids. The V gene lost 0 bases and the J gene lost 10 bases, with 18 bases spanning the gap. For the CDR3, the DNA is TGTGCCTGGAGTGTGGGGGGGGCCGGGGGTACAGCTTTCTTT. Translated: CAWSVGGAGGTAFF.

The chain employs TRBV11-3 and TRBJ2-7; 7 bases are shared with TRBD1. J was trimmed by 0 bases and V by 3 bases; bases with no gene match: 5. Germline V gives CDR1 SGHNT, CDR2 YENEEA. The CDR3 loop spans 15 amino acids. The CDR3 region has the DNA TGTGCCAGCAGCTTTCTGACAGGGATCTCCTACGAGCAGTACTTC. Its protein product is CASSFLTGISYEQYF.

The chain links TRBV2 to TRBJ2-4; D possibly corresponds to TRBD2 (5 bases). The CDR3 consists of 12 residues. V shed 7 bases and J shed 6 bases, with 10 bases lying between them. Germline assignment: CDR1 SNHLY and CDR2 FYNNEI. The CDR3 reads CASTGSANIQYF. Written as DNA, the CDR3 is TGTGCCAGCACGGGATCCGCAAACATTCAGTACTTC.

The rearrangement uses TRBV19 and TRBJ1-2, with D possibly TRBD1 on 5 matching bases. CDR1 LNHDA and CDR2 SQIVND come from the germline V gene (reference sequence). CDR3 length equals 15 residues. V was shortened by 3 bases and J by 4 bases, with 15 bases between the two germline ends. For the CDR3, the DNA is TGTGCCAGTAGTATTCAGAAGGACATAATCTATGGCTACACCTTC. This translates into CASSIQKDIIYGYTF.

CDR3 in amino acids: CASSATGTVIYGYTF. As DNA, the CDR3 is TGTGCCAGCAGCGCAACCGGGACAGTAATTTATGGCTACACCTTC. V is TRBV11-2 and J is TRBJ1-2; TRBD1 matches at 7 bases. V lost 5 bases, J lost 5 bases, and 11 bases stayed unmatched. The CDR3 length is 15 residues. Germline loops: CDR1 SGHAT, CDR2 FQNNGV. The whole variable domain, filled in from reference TRBV11-2 and TRBJ1-2, reads EAGVAQSPRYKIIEKRQSVAFWCNPISGHATLYWYQQILGQGPKLLIQFQNNGVVDDSQLPKDRFSAERLKGVDSTLKIQPAKLEDSAVYLCASSATGTVIYGYTFGSGTRLTVV.

This clone was observed a handful of times. The V and J genes are TRBV6-1 and TRBJ2-7, with D possibly TRBD1 on 6 matching bases. The V end lost 0 bases, the J end lost 3 bases, and 12 bases lay between the germline ends. Germline values: CDR1 MNHNS, CDR2 SASEGT. The CDR3 is 15 amino acids. The CDR3 spells CASSEAETGSYEQYF. CDR3 DNA sequence: TGTGCCAGCAGTGAAGCAGAGACAGGAAGCTACGAGCAGTACTTC.

This clone was observed a single time. The V call is TRBV18, the J call TRBJ1-2; 7 bases agree with TRBD1. V trimming: 3 bases; J trimming: 4 bases; junction bases outside the gene matches: 8. This CDR3 is built from 15 residues. Per the germline V gene, CDR1 is KGHSH and CDR2 is LQKENI. CDR3 residues: CASSPGQGDSYGYTF. The CDR3 nucleotides are TGTGCCAGCTCACCTGGGCAGGGGGACTCCTATGGCTACACCTTC.

This clone was seen a few times. V gene TRBV4-3 combines with J gene TRBJ1-6; no clear D. Germline loops: CDR1 LGHNA, CDR2 YSLEER. The CDR3 length is 15 residues. V was trimmed by 0 bases and J by 3 bases, leaving 6 bases between them. The CDR3 DNA follows: TGCGCCAGCAGCCAAGAAACCAGCTATAATTCACCCCTCCACTTT. This encodes CASSQETSYNSPLHF.